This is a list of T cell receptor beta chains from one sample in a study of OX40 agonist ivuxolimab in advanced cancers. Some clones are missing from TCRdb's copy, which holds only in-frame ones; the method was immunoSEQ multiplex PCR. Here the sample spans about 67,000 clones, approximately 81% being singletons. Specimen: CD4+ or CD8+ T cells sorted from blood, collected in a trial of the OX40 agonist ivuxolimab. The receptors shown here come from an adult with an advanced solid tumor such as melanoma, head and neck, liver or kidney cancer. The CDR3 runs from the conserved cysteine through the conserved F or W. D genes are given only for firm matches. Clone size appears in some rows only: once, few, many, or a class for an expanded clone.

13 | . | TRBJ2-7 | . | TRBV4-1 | TGCGCCAGCAGCCAACCGGATACCTACGAGCAGTACTTC | CASSQPDTYEQYF
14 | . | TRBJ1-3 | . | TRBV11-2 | TGTGCCAGCAGGTTAGGACTCTCTGGAAACACCATATATTTT | CASRLGLSGNTIYF
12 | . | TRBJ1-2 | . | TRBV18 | TGTGCCAGCTCACCCGAAGGGGAAAGCTACACCTTC | CASSPEGESYTF
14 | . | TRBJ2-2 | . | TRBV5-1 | TGCGCCGGACGACTGGGACAAGACACCGGGGAGCTGTTTTTT | CAGRLGQDTGELFF
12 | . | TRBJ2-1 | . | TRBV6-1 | TGTGCCAGCAGTGAAGTGGCAGTAGAGCAGTTCTTC | CASSEVAVEQFF
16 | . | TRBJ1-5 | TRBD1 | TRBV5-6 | TGTGCCAGCAGCTTGAGGGGGGACAGAAACAATCAGCCCCAGCATTTT | CASSLRGDRNNQPQHF
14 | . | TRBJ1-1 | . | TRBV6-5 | TGTGCCAGCAGCCCCCCCCATTCGAACACTGAAGCTTTCTTT | CASSPPHSNTEAFF
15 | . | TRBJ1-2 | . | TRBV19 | TGTGCCAGTAGCCCCAGGGGCCAGGCCTCGGATGGCTACACCTTC | CASSPRGQASDGYTF
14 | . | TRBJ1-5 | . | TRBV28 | TGTGCCAGCATTGGACTATATAGCAATCAGCCCCAGCATTTT | CASIGLYSNQPQHF
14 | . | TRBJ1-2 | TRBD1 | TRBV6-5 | TGTGCCAGCAGTTACCGGGGACAGGTCTATGGCTACACCTTC | CASSYRGQVYGYTF
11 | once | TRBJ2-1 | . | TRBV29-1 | TGCAGCCCGGGGGGCCCCAATGAGCAGTTCTTC | CSPGGPNEQFF
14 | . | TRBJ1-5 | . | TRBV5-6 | TGTGCCAGCAGCGACCGCTTAAGCAATCAGCCCCAGCATTTT | CASSDRLSNQPQHF
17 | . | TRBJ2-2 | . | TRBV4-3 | TGCGCCAGCAGCCAAAAACCCTATAAAGGGAACCCCGGGGAGCTGTTTTTT | CASSQKPYKGNPGELFF
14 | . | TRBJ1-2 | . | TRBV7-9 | TGTGCCAGCAGCTCCGACAGGTCGAACTATGGCTACACCTTC | CASSSDRSNYGYTF
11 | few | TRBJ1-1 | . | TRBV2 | TGTGCCAGCATGGCGACAGTCGAAGCTTTCTTT | CASMATVEAFF
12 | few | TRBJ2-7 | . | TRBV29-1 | TGCAGTGCGGGGACCCACTCCTACGAGCAGTACTTC | CSAGTHSYEQYF
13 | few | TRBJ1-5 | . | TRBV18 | TGTGCCAGCTCTCAGGCTAGGGACCAGCCCCAGCATTTT | CASSQARDQPQHF
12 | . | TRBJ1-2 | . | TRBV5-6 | TGTGCCAGCAGCTGGGCGAACTATGGCTACACCTTC | CASSWANYGYTF
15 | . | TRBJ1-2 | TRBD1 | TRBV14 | TGTGCCAGCAGCCCCCGGACAGGGGGAGGATATGGCTACACCTTC | CASSPRTGGGYGYTF
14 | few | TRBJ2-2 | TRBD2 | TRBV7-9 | TGTGCCAGCTTCCCTAGCGGGGGAACCGGGGAGCTGTTTTTT | CASFPSGGTGELFF
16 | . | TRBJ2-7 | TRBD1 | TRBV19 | TGTGCCAGTAGTAAAACAGGGGGCGAGTTCAGCAACGAGCAGTACTTC | CASSKTGGEFSNEQYF
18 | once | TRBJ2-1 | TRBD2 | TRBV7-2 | TGTGCCAGCAGCCGCGGCACTAGCGGGGGGGTGGTCTACAATGAGCAGTTCTTC | CASSRGTSGGVVYNEQFF
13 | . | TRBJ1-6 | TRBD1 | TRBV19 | TGTGCCAGCAGGGACAGGGGGACTTCACCCCTCCACTTT | CASRDRGTSPLHF
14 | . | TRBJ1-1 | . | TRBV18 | TGTGCCAGCTCACTCGGGACGGTGAACACTGAAGCTTTCTTT | CASSLGTVNTEAFF
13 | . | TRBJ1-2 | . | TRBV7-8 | TGTGCCAGCAGCTTAAGGGCAGGGACTAGCTACACCTTC | CASSLRAGTSYTF
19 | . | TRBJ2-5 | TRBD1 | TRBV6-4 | TGTGCCAGCACAAGTGACAATTGGACAGGACGAAAGAATAAAGAGACCCAGTACTTC | CASTSDNWTGRKNKETQYF
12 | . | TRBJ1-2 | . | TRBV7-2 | TGTGCCAGCAGCTTAGTAGCACCCCGCTACACCTTC | CASSLVAPRYTF
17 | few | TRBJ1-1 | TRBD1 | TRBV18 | TGTGCCAGCTCACCTACCGGTAGGGGGCGCGGGGACACTGAAGCTTTCTTT | CASSPTGRGRGDTEAFF
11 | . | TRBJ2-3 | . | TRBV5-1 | TGCGCCAGCAGCTACACAGATACGCAGTATTTT | CASSYTDTQYF
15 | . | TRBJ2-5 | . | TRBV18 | TGTGCCAGCTCACCAGTCGGGGGTCAGGGAGAGACCCAGTACTTC | CASSPVGGQGETQYF